This T cell receptor beta chain was identified during a study of T cells after yellow fever vaccination (dated by TCRdb to the late 2010s). Study-wide context: Libraries from fractions with low cell numbers were prepared with the SMART-Seq v4 Ultra Low Input RNA kit. To track T-cell clones before and after primary and booster YFV17D yellow fever vaccination, bulk TCR alpha and beta repertoires were sequenced longitudinally. Blood samples were taken at several timepoints before and after primary and secondary immunization, and bulk PBMC replicates and cell subsets were isolated. Two healthy male donors made up the cohort, one aged 18 to 29 years and the other aged 30 to 40 years. What the work shows at the level of the full study, not this receptor alone: Most clones expanded after primary vaccination were re-detected after the booster (just under 97% of CD4 and around 86% of CD8), suggesting broad memory maintenance. A small share of clonotypes occurred in both CD4 and CD8 compartments, likely arising from convergent recombination. Only a couple of donors were included in the study, so the extent to which the findings can be generalized is limited. Computational filtering was required because FACS-sorted repertoires could contain abundant contaminating clonotypes from the bulk population. Compared with the primary T-cell response, the secondary T-cell response was weaker but faster, peaking on day 5 rather than day 15.

The treatment or condition tag for this specimen amounts to: live attenuated yellow fever vaccine strain. A standard Ficoll-Paque protocol was used to isolate PBMCs from peripheral blood. CD4 and CD8 T-cell fractions were isolated with Dynabeads CD4 and CD8 positive selection kits. RNA was extracted with TriZol from bulk PBMCs, CD4 and CD8 fractions, and dextramer-positive and dextramer-negative fractions. V loses 6 bases, J loses 2 bases, and the germline ends lie 8 bases apart. The CDR3 covers 12 residues, taking in both the cysteine and the phenylalanine. Of the read, only the CDR3 DNA is kept; its 36 bases are in frame from base 1. The germline V gene provides CDR1 MGHRA and CDR2 YSYEKL. This clonotype was seen at least ten times. Its specific antigen is unknown. No base quality information exists; no much larger clone differs at one position. TCR cDNA was synthesized by 5'RACE template switching, which introduced a universal primer site and unique molecular identifiers. cDNA synthesis was primed from both the TCR alpha and TCR beta constant segments. Library amplification involved two PCR steps, and the second step added sample barcodes and sequencing adapters. Libraries were sequenced on Illumina HiSeq 2500 (2x100 bp) or NovaSeq (2x150 bp). Concerning the study's data processing: Reads were demultiplexed and collapsed into UMI consensus sequences with MIGEC, and V(D)J alignment was performed with MiXCR. Vaccine-responding clonotypes were defined with edgeR using replicate PBMC samples, requiring FDR below 0.01 and a log2 fold change above 5 up to day 15. Bulk clonotypes were assigned CD4 or CD8 identity according to which sequenced CD4 or CD8 repertoire held them at higher abundance. TCRdb reanalyzed the raw reads on its own, using fastp at Q25 for trimming and MiXCR for clone calling, and kept in-frame beta chains. One record per CDR3 amino acid sequence lists the most common genes and DNA. The V and J calls and clone size come from TCRdb's table, not from the authors' own analysis. For this sample there are 50,000 or so distinct CDR3 sequences; 7% to 8.5% appear just once. Around 28% of the sample comes from the top ten.

The chain couples TRBV4-1 to TRBJ2-7; perhaps TRBD1 is the D gene, with 5 bases matching. The origin of this receptor is a man aged 18 to 29 who received the YFV17D yellow fever vaccine. This specimen was CD8+ T cells sorted from PBMCs, taken less than 16 days after the first yellow fever vaccination. The CDR3 reads as follows: CASRGLAYEQYF. The nucleotide sequence reads as follows: TGCGCCAGCAGGGGGCTGGCCTACGAGCAGTACTTC.